This T cell receptor (beta chain) was retrieved from a study of T-cell memory formation after mild COVID-19. Study-wide results and limits: Proof of SARS-CoV-2 specificity was absent for the second-wave clones that crested on day 37. Certain responding clones were present in pre-infection memory, suggesting participation of cross-reactive memory.

TCR alpha and TCR beta cDNA libraries carrying sample barcodes and UMIs came from 5'RACE with constant-segment primers. TCRdb re-called the 5' RACE reads through MiXCR, storing one row per CDR3 protein. The repertoire holds 550,000 to 600,000 distinct CDR3 sequences, with 17% as singletons. Worth noting for this clonotype: Its target is unknown.

The CDR3 has 16 residues. Germline trimming cut 0 bases from V and 5 bases from J; bases unmatched to any gene: 7. CDR1 is KGHDR, CDR2 SFDVKD, per germline. The sequence came from an adult woman who had mild COVID-19 (a few samples of this study predate the infection). Cell type and time point are not known. Sequencing used PBMCs or a T cell subset sorted from them (not recorded which). The rearrangement links TRBV24-1 to TRBJ2-5; 8 bases align to TRBD1. The DNA for the CDR3 is TGTGCCACCAGTGATTTGCGGTTTGACAGGGGTGAGACCCAGTACTTC. The encoded protein is CATSDLRFDRGETQYF.